This T cell receptor beta chain originates from a study of cytomegalovirus exposure and HLA in healthy donors. Study-wide context: Counted in an early data release were 65 million to 100 million unique TCRs from HLA-typed donors. Whole-study results and caveats: The classifier, whose performance was assessed in both the original and validation cohorts, reportedly diagnosed cytomegalovirus status with high specificity and sensitivity.

This clone was counted a single time. Its antigen is undetermined. Vbeta (60) and Jbeta (13) primers were used in the PCR. TCRdb's copy holds only in-frame clones and misses some; the assay was immunoSEQ multiplex PCR. The table lists 95,000 to 120,000 clones, around 77% of them singletons, with approximately 5% in the top ten. After removal of 2 bases from V and 4 bases from J, the junction contained 7 bases not matched to a gene. The CDR3 spans 16 residues. In germline, CDR1 is SGHAT, CDR2 FQNNGV. The specimen was PBMCs. The V and J genes are TRBV11-2 and TRBJ2-2; TRBD2 agrees at 7 bases. This TCR was sampled from a woman aged 25-40 years in good health and CMV-seropositive. CDR3 DNA: TGTGCCAGCAGCTTACAGGCGGGAGCGGGCACCGGGGAGCTGTTTTTT. It is translated as CASSLQAGAGTGELFF. The full variable domain, in which reference TRBV11-2 and TRBJ2-2 provide the parts outside the CDR3, is EAGVAQSPRYKIIEKRQSVAFWCNPISGHATLYWYQQILGQGPKLLIQFQNNGVVDDSQLPKDRFSAERLKGVDSTLKIQPAKLEDSAVYLCASSLQAGAGTGELFFGEGSRLTVL.